These 2 T cell receptor beta chains share one sample of origin, sequenced in a study of cytomegalovirus exposure and HLA in healthy donors (dated by TCRdb to the late 2010s). The library was made by the immunoSEQ multiplex PCR assay. A mixture of 60 forward primers for TCR Vbeta segments and 13 reverse primers for TCR Jbeta segments was used in the multiplex PCR. Entries here come from immuneACCESS through TCRdb and include only in-frame sequences with V and J called. Some clones fail to appear in such tables; in the studies checked, an unresolved V gene covers under half of the shortfall, and the cause of the remainder is unknown. The sample's own table lists roughly 120,000 clones. The ten top clones hold 3.6% of the sample. Input material: PBMCs. Receptors were obtained from a man aged 18 to 30 in good health and CMV-seronegative.

The CDR3 DNA sequence: TGTGCCATCAGTGAGTCGAGGGATCAGCCCCAGCATTTT. The encoded protein is CAISESRDQPQHF. V usage is TRBV10-3 and J usage is TRBJ1-5, with unresolved D. Per the germline V gene, CDR1 is ENHRY and CDR2 is SYGVKD. Trimming removed 0 bases at V and 5 bases at J, with 5 bases between. The CDR3 has 13 residues.

The chain uses TRBV7-6 and TRBJ2-1; tentatively, D is TRBD2 (7 bases). The ends were cut back, 2 bases at V and 9 bases at J, with 20 bases in the middle. The CDR3 sequence is 16 residues long. From germline, CDR1 is SGHVS and CDR2 FNYEAQ. CDR3: CASSLRSGGPKGEQFF. CDR3 DNA: TGTGCCAGCAGCTTAAGGTCCGGGGGGCCGAAAGGTGAGCAGTTCTTC.